This T cell receptor beta chain was sequenced during a study of metastatic and nonmetastatic thyroid tumors (dated by TCRdb to the early 2020s). Background for the entire study: The researchers compared repertoires between peripheral blood samples and tumor or nodule tissue samples from patients with malignant or benign thyroid disease. Here is what the overall study found, with its caveats: In both blood and tumor samples, malignant tumors were reported to have significantly higher TCR beta diversity than benign nodules.

No patient had received any treatment before thyroid surgery. The study retrospectively analysed patient clinical samples collected from about 2011 to 2018 using T-cell receptor beta sequencing. The V and J ends are trimmed by 5 bases and 2 bases, leaving 12 bases between them. The CDR3 goes from the cysteine to the phenylalanine over 14 residues. Here the CDR3 DNA is all that survives: 42 bases in frame from base 1. In the germline V gene, CDR1 corresponds to MGHRA and CDR2 to YSYEKL. This clone was detected ten times or more. What antigen it recognizes has not been identified. No much larger clone exists at a distance of one base, and base qualities are not known. Other nucleotide sequences in the sample specify the same CDR3. Libraries came from PCR. The sequencer was an Illumina HiSeq 4000. High-throughput sequencing was used to profile the TCR beta-chain CDR3 region of every patient. The original pipeline was this. Drawing on CDR3 differences between clinicopathological groups, the researchers built a classifier meant to tell apart patients with distant-metastatic papillary thyroid cancer. Repertoire diversity was assessed with the Shannon index, and tumor-blood repertoire similarity with the Morisita-Horn index. Through fastp at Q25 and MiXCR, TCRdb rebuilt clones from the public reads, retaining in-frame beta chains. The V and J calls and clone size are TCRdb's, not the authors'. The sample table contains about 30,000 clones; only one count was recorded for about 10% of them. More than 15% of the sample rests with the top ten.

The chain couples TRBV4-1 to TRBJ1-2, and TRBD1 may be the D gene, going by 5 matching bases. Sequencing used blood. The TCR sequence derives from a female donor with papillary thyroid cancer or a benign thyroid nodule (not recorded which). Some clones in this sample may be carry-over from other donors' samples. The DNA sequence follows: TGCGCCAGCAGCTCCGGGACGGACAACTATGGCTACACCTTC. Its protein reads: CASSSGTDNYGYTF.